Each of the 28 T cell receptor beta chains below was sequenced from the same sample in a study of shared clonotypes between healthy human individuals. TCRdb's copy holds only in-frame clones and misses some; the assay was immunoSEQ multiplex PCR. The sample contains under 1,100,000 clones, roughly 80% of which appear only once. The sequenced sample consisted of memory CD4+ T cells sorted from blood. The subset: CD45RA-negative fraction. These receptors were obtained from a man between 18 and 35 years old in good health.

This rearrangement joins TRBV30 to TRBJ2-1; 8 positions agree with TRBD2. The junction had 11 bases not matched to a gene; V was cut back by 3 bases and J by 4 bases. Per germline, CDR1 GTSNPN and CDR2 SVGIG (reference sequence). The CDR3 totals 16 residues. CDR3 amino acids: CAWSAPGLGRYNEQFF. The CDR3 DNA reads TGTGCCTGGAGCGCTCCGGGACTAGGGAGGTACAATGAGCAGTTCTTC.

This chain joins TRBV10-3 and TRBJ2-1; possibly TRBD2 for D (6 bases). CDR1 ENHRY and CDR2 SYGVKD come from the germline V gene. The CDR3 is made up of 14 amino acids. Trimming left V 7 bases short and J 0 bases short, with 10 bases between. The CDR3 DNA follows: TGTGCCATCAATAGCGGCAGCTCCTACAATGAGCAGTTCTTC. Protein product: CAINSGSSYNEQFF.

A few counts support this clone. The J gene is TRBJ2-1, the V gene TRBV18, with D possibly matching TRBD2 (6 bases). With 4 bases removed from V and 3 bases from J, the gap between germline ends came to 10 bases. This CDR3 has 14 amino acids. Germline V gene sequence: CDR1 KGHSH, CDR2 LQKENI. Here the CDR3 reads CASSRGVNYNEQFF. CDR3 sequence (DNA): TGTGCCAGCTCACGCGGGGTCAACTACAATGAGCAGTTCTTC.

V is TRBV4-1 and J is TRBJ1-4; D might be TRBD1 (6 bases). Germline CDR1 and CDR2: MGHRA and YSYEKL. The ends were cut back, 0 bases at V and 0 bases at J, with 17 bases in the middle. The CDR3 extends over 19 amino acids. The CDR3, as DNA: TGCGCCAGCAGCCAAGATGCGACAGGAGGAAGAGCAACTAATGAAAAACTGTTTTTT. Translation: CASSQDATGGRATNEKLFF.

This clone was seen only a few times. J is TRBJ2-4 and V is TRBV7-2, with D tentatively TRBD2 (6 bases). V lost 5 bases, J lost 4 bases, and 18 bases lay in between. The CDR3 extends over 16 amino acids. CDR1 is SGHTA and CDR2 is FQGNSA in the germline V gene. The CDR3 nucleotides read TGTGCCAGCAGCCCCCAAATACTAGCAAATAAAAACATTCAGTACTTC. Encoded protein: CASSPQILANKNIQYF.

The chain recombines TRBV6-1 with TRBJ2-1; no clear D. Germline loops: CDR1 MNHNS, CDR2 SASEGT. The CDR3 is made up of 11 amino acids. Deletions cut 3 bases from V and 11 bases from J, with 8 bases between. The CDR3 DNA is TGTGCCAGCAGTGATTGGCCTCAGCAGTTCTTC. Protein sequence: CASSDWPQQFF.

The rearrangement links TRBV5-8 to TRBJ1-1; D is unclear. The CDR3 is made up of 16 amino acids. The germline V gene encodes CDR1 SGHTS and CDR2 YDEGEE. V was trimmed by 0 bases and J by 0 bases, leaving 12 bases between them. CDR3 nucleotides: TGTGCCAGCAGCTTGGGTAATGGAAGGGTGAACACTGAAGCTTTCTTT. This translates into CASSLGNGRVNTEAFF.

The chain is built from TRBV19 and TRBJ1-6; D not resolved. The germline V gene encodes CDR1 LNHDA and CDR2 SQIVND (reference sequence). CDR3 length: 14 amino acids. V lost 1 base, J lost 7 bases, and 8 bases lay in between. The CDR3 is CASSIVAGNSPLHF. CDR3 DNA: TGTGCCAGTAGTATAGTCGCGGGAAATTCACCCCTCCACTTT. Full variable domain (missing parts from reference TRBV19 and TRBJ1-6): DGGITQSPKYLFRKEGQNVTLSCEQNLNHDAMYWYRQDPGQGLRLIYYSQIVNDFQKGDIAEGYSVSREKKESFPLTVTSAQKNPTAFYLCASSIVAGNSPLHFGNGTRLTVT.

Here the CDR3 DNA reads TGTGCCAGCCTGGGACGGCGGTTGGAATACTCACCCCTCCACTTT. Protein sequence: CASLGRRLEYSPLHF. V and J are TRBV6-1 and TRBJ1-6; D is possibly TRBD1 (5 bases). Germline V lookup: CDR1 MNHNS, CDR2 SASEGT. The germline V and J ends were trimmed by 8 bases and 10 bases, with 21 bases remaining between them. The CDR3 runs 15 residues.

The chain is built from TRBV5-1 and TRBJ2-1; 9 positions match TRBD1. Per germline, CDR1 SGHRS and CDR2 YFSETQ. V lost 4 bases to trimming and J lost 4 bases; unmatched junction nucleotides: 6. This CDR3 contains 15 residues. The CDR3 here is CASSRDRAGYNEQFF. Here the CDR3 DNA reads TGCGCCAGCAGCCGGGACAGGGCTGGATACAATGAGCAGTTCTTC.

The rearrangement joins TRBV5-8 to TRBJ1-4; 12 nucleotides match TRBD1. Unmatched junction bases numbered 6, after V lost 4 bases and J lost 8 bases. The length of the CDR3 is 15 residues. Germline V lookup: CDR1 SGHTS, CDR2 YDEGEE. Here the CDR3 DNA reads TGTGCCAGCAGCCCGGGACAGGGGGCTGACGAAAAACTGTTTTTT. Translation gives CASSPGQGADEKLFF.

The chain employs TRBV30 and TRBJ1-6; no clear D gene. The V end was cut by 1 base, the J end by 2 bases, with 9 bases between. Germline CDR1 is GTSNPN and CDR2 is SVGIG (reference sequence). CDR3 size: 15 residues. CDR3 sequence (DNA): TGTGCCTGGAGTGCACAAGGGCCCTATAATTCACCCCTCCACTTT. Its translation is CAWSAQGPYNSPLHF.

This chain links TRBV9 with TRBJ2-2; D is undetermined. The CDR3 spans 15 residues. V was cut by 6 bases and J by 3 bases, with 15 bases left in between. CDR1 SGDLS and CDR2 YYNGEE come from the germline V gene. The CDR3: CASTLGLYDTGELFF. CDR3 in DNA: TGTGCCAGCACCCTCGGCCTCTACGACACCGGGGAGCTGTTTTTT. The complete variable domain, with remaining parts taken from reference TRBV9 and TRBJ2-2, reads DSGVTQTPKHLITATGQRVTLRCSPRSGDLSVYWYQQSLDQGLQFLIQYYNGEERAKGNILERFSAQQFPDLHSELNLSSLELGDSALYFCASTLGLYDTGELFFGEGSRLTVL.

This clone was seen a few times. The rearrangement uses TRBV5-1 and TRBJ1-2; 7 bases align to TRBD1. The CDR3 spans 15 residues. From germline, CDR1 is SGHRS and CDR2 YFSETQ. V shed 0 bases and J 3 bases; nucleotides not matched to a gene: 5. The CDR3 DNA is TGCGCCAGCAGCTTGGACGAGGGGGCGTACTATGGCTACACCTTC. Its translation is CASSLDEGAYYGYTF.

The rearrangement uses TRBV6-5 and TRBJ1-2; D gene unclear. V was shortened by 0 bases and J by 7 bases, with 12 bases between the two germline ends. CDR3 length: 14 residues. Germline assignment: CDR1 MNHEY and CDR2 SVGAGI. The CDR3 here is CASSYSAGGSGYTF. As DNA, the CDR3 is TGTGCCAGCAGTTACTCAGCAGGAGGCTCTGGCTACACCTTC.

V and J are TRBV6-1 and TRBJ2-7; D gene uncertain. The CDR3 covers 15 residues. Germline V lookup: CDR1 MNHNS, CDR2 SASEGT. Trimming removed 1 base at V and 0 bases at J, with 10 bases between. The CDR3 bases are TGTGCCAGCAGTGAAGAAGCGATAAGCTCCTACGAGCAGTACTTC. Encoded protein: CASSEEAISSYEQYF.

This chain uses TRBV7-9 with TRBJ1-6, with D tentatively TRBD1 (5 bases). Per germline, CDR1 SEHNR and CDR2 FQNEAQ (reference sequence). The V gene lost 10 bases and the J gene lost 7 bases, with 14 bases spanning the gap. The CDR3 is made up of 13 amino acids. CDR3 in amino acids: CATLPGGNSPLHF. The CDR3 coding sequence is TGTGCCACCCTCCCGGGGGGGAATTCACCCCTCCACTTT.

The CDR3 region has the DNA TGTGCCAGCAGCTCAATTCGGGGGAGGTACAATGAGCAGTTCTTC. Translated: CASSSIRGRYNEQFF. V is TRBV11-2 and J is TRBJ2-1; tentative D call: TRBD2 (6 bases). This CDR3 region has 15 residues. Germline assignment: CDR1 SGHAT and CDR2 FQNNGV. Deletions cut 4 bases from V and 4 bases from J, with 14 bases between.

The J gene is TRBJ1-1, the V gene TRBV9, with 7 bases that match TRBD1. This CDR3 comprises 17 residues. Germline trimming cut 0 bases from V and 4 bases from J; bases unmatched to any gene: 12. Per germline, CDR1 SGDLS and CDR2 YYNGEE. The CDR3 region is CASSVATPAGGSTEAFF. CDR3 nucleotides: TGTGCCAGCAGCGTAGCTACCCCTGCAGGGGGATCCACTGAAGCTTTCTTT.

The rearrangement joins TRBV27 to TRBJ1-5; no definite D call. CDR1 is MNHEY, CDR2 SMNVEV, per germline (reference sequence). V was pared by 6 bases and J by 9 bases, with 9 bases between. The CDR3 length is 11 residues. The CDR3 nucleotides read TGTGCCAGCAGCTCAAACGGGCCCCAGCATTTT. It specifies CASSSNGPQHF.

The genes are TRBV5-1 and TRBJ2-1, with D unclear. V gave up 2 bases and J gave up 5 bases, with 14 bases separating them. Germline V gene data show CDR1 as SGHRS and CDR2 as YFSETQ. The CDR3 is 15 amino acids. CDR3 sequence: CASSLGNPTNNEQFF. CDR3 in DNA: TGCGCCAGCAGCTTAGGGAATCCAACTAACAATGAGCAGTTCTTC.

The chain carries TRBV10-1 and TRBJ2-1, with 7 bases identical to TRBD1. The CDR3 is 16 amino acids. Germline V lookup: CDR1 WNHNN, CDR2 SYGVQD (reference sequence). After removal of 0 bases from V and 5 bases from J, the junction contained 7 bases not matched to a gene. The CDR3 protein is CASSESTGTVNNEQFF. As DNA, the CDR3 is TGCGCCAGCAGTGAGTCTACCGGGACAGTAAACAATGAGCAGTTCTTC.

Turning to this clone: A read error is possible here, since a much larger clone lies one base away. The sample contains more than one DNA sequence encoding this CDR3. The CDR3 sequence is CASSLTGNTGYTF. In nucleotides, the CDR3 is TGTGCCAGCAGCCTCACAGGGAACACGGGCTACACCTTC. The chain employs TRBV7-9 and TRBJ1-2, with D maybe TRBD1 (6 bases). Trimming stripped 5 bases from V and 8 bases from J, with 15 bases between. Germline V CDR1 and CDR2: SEHNR, FQNEAQ (reference sequence). The length of the CDR3 is 13 residues.

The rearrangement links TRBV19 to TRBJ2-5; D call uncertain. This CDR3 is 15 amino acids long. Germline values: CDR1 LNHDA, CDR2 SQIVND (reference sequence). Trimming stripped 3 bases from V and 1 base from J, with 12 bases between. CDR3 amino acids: CASSMGQKLQETQYF. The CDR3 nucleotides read TGTGCCAGTAGTATGGGTCAGAAGCTCCAAGAGACCCAGTACTTC.

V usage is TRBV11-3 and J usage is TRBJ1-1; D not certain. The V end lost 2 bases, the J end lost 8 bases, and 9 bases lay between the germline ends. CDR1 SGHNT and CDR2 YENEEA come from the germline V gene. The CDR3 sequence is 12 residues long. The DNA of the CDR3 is TGTGCCAGCAGCTTACCAAATGGGGAAGCTTTCTTT. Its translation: CASSLPNGEAFF.

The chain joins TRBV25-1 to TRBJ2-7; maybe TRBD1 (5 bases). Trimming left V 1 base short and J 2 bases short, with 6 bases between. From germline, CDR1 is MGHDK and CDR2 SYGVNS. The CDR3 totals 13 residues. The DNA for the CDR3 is TGTGCCAGCAGTGAATTGGACACCTACGAGCAGTACTTC. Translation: CASSELDTYEQYF.

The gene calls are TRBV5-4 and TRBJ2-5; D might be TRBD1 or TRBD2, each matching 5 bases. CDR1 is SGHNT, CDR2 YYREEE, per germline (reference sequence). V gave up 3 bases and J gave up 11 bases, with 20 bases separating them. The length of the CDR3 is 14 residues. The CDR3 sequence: CASSSSGTPPKQYF. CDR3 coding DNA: TGTGCCAGCAGCTCTTCCGGGACGCCCCCGAAGCAGTACTTC.

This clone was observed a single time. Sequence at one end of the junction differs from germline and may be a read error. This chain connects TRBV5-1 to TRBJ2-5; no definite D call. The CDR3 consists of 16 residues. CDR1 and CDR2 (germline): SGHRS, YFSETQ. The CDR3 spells CASNLLGSGLAETQYF. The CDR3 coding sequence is TGCGCCAGCAACTTGCTTGGATCCGGATTGGCAGAGACCCAGTACTTC.